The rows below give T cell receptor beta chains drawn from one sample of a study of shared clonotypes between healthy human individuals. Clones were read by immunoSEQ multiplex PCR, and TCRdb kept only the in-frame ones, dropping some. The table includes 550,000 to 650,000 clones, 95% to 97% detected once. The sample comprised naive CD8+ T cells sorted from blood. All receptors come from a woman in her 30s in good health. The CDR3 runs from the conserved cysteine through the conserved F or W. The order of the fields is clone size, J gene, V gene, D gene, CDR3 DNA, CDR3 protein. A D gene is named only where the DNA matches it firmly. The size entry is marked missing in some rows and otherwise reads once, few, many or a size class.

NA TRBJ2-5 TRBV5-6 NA TGTGCCAGCAGCTTGGAGGGGTCGCAGACCCAGTACTTC CASSLEGSQTQYF
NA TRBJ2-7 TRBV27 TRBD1 TGTGCCAGCAGTGGTATAACAGGGGCGACCTACGAGCAGTACTTC CASSGITGATYEQYF
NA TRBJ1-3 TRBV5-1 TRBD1 TGCGCCAGCAGCTTGGTGGACAGGAGCTCTGGAAACACCATATATTTT CASSLVDRSSGNTIYF
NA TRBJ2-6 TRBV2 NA TGTGCCAGCAATGGGGCAGGGAGGTCTGGCGGGGCCAACGTCCTGACTTTC CASNGAGRSGGANVLTF
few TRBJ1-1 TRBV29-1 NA TGCAGCGTTGGAATGGGCACTGAAGCTTTCTTT CSVGMGTEAFF
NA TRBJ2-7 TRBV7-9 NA TGTGCCAGCAGCTTATCCGACTGGGGTCAGGAGGAATACTACGAGCAGTACTTC CASSLSDWGQEEYYEQYF
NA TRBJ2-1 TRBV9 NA TGTGCCAGCAGCGTGACAGGGAGGAGCTCCTACAATGAGCAGTTCTTC CASSVTGRSSYNEQFF
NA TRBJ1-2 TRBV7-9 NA TGTGCCAGCAGCCAGGCCTCGGGGCAGCTCTATGGCTACGCCTTC CASSQASGQLYGYAF
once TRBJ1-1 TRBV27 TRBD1 TGTGCCAGCAGTTTGGTACAGGGGGATTTAGCTTTCTTT CASSLVQGDLAFF
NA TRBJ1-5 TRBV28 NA TGTGCCAGCAGTTTAGGCCCCCAGGCCGGCGGTCAGCCCCAGCATTTT CASSLGPQAGGQPQHF
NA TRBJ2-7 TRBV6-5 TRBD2 TGTGCCAGCAGCTCTGAGCTAGCGGTATCCTACGAGCAGTACTTC CASSSELAVSYEQYF
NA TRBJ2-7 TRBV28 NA TGTGCCAGCAGTCTAAATAGGGACGAGCAGTACTTC CASSLNRDEQYF
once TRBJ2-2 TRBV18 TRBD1 TGTGCCAGCTCACCGGTGACAGGGTCAACAACCGGGGAGCTGTTTTTT CASSPVTGSTTGELFF
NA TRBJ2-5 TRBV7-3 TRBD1 TGTGCCAGCAGCTCAGGGGGTGGAGAGACCCAGTACTTC CASSSGGGETQYF
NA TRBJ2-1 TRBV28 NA TGTGCCAGCAGTCCTATCCTATACAATGAGCAGTTCTTC CASSPILYNEQFF
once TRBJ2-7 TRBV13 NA TGTGCCAGCAGCTTCGGGTATGGGAACGAGCAGTACTTC CASSFGYGNEQYF
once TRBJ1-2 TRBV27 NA TGTGCCAGCAGGCGGAGAGGGGATTATGGCTACACCTTC CASRRRGDYGYTF
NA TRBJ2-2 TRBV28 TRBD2 TGTGCCAGCAGTTTACCTAGCGGGAGGGGAAAGGGCGGGGAGCTGTTTTTT CASSLPSGRGKGGELFF
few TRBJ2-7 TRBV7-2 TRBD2 TGTGCCAGCAGCTCCGGGAGGGGCTACGAGCAGTACTTC CASSSGRGYEQYF
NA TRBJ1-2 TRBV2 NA TGTGCCAGCAGTCCAGGGAGACAAGCTAACTATGGCTACACCTTC CASSPGRQANYGYTF
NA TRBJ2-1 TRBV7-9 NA TGTGCCAGCAGCGTCGGGACACGGGACAATGAGCAGTTCTTC CASSVGTRDNEQFF
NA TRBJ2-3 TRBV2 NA TGTGCCAGGAGACAGGAGAGCACAGATACGCAGTATTTT CARRQESTDTQYF
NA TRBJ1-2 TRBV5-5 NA TGTGCCAGCAGCCCAGGCAGGGAAGACTATGGCTACACCTTC CASSPGREDYGYTF
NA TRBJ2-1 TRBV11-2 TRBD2 TGTGCCAGCAGCTGGAGCGGGAGTTACAATGAGCAGTTCTTC CASSWSGSYNEQFF
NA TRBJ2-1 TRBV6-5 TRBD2 TGTGCCAGCAGCACGGCGTCTAGCGGATTGCAGTTCTTC CASSTASSGLQFF
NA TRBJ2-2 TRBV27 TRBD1 TGTGCCAGCAGTTTAGTGACAGGGGGCACCGGGGAGCTGTTTTTT CASSLVTGGTGELFF
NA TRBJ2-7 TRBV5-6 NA TGTGCCAGCAGCCACACGACAGCTTGGTACGAGCAGTACTTC CASSHTTAWYEQYF
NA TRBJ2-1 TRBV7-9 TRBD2 TGTGCCAGCAGCACTCCCGGGACTAGATTCAATGAGCAGTTCTTC CASSTPGTRFNEQFF
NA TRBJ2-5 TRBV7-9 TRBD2 TGTGCCAGCAGCCCCCCTAGCGGCGGCCGGGAGACCCAGTACTTC CASSPPSGGRETQYF
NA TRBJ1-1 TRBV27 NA TGTGCCAGCAGTTTATCAGGGAGAACTGAAGCTTTCTTT CASSLSGRTEAFF
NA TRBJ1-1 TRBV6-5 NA TGTGCCAGCAGTAACTTAGGGGTAGAGAACACTGAAGCTTTCTTT CASSNLGVENTEAFF
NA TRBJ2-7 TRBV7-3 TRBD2 TGTGCCAGCAGCTTAACGACTAGCGGGACCTACGAGCAGTACTTC CASSLTTSGTYEQYF
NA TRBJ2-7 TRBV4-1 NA TGCGCCAGCAGCCATGAACCTTCCTTGGGGGGCGAGCAGTACTTC CASSHEPSLGGEQYF
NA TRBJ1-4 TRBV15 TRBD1 TGTGCCACCAGGGCAGGGGGTTCCGGAAAACTGTTTTTT CATRAGGSGKLFF
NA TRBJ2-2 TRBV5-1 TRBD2 TGCGCCAGCAACATGGGCCAGCGGGAGAACCCCGGGGAGCTGTTTTTT CASNMGQRENPGELFF
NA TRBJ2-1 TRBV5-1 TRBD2 TGCGCCAGCAGCCCCTGGACTAGCGGTAACAATGAGCAGTTCTTC CASSPWTSGNNEQFF
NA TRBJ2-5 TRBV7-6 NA TGTGCCAGCAGCTTGGGACTCCTAAGGCAGGCGGAGACCCAGTACTTC CASSLGLLRQAETQYF
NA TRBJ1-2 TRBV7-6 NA TGTGCCAGCAGCCCGCAACAGGGCTTTGATGGCTACACCTTC CASSPQQGFDGYTF
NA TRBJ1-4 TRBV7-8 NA TGTGCCAGCAGCTTAACGTCGACCGCTGCCGTGAAACTGTTTTTT CASSLTSTAAVKLFF
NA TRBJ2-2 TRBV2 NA TGTGCCAGCAGTGAACCCAGACTTAACACCGGGGAGCTGTTTTTT CASSEPRLNTGELFF
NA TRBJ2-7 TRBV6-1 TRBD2 TGTGCCAGCAGGATAACTAGCGGGAGCTCCTACGAGCAGTACTTC CASRITSGSSYEQYF
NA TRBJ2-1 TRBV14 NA TGTGCCAGCAGCTTAGGGTCTGTCTTTAATGAGCAGTTCTTC CASSLGSVFNEQFF
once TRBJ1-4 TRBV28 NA TGTGCCAGCAGTTCGCAGGAACAGCCCAGGTCTCTTGAAAAACTGTTTTTT CASSSQEQPRSLEKLFF
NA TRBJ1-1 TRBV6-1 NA TGTGCCATCCTAGCTAGGCAGTTGAACACTGAAGCTTTCTTT CAILARQLNTEAFF
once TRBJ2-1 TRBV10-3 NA TGTGCCTCCCTCGAGGGGGGAGGGCCCTACAATGAGCAGTTCTTC CASLEGGGPYNEQFF